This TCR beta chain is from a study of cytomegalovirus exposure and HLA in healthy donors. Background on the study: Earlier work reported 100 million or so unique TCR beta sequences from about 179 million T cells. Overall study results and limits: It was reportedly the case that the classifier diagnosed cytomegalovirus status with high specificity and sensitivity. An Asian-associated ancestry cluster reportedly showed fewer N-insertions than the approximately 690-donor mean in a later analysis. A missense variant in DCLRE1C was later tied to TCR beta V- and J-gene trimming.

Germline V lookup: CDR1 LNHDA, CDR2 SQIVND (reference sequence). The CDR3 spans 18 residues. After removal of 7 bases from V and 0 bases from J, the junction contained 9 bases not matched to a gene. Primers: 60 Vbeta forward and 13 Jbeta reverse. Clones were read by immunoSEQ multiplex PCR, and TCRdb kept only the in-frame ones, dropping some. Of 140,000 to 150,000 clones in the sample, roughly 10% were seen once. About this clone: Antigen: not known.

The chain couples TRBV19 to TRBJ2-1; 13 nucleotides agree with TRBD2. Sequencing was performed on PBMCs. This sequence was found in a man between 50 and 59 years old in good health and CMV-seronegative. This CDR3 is CASTARTSGSGSYNEQFF. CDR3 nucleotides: TGTGCCAGTACCGCCCGGACTAGCGGGAGCGGCTCCTACAATGAGCAGTTCTTC.